This T cell receptor beta chain originates from a study of cytomegalovirus exposure and HLA in healthy donors. Concerning this clone: Its antigen remains unidentified.

The PCR used 60 Vbeta and 13 Jbeta primers. This table comes from immunoSEQ multiplex PCR, and its TCRdb copy is limited to in-frame clones, with some not included. The table for this sample gives some 160,000 clones. Study results and caveats: Later analysis associated a missense DCLRE1C variant with TCR beta V- and J-gene trimming.

The germline V and J ends were trimmed by 3 bases and 8 bases, with 13 bases remaining between them. Germline CDR1 is LNHDA and CDR2 is SQIVND (reference sequence). The CDR3 runs to 13 residues. Sequencing was carried out using PBMCs. The clonotype comes from a man in his thirties or forties in good health and CMV-seronegative. The chain links TRBV19 to TRBJ1-1; TRBD1 might be the D (6 bases). This CDR3 reads CASSIEGTGEAFF. DNA for the CDR3: TGTGCCAGTAGTATTGAGGGAACAGGGGAAGCTTTCTTT.